This T cell receptor beta chain was sequenced in a study of blood T cell repertoires in COVID-19. The CDR3 has 13 amino acids. In germline, CDR1 is SGHDT, CDR2 YYEEEE. The V and J ends lost 1 base and 13 bases, in that order; junction bases with no gene match: 7. The protocol was immunoSEQ multiplex PCR, while the TCRdb copy is restricted to in-frame clones and leaves out a portion. Of 200,000 to 250,000 clones detected, 80% to 85% appear once; the ten largest clones hold roughly 3.2%. J is TRBJ2-1 and V is TRBV5-6, with 8 nucleotides matching TRBD2. The receptor comes from a woman aged 18-29 years with acute or convalescent COVID-19. Sequencing input: peripheral blood. The CDR3 DNA follows: TGTGCCAGCAGCTTGTATACAGCGGGAGCTCAGTTCTTC. It yields the protein CASSLYTAGAQFF.